This T cell receptor (beta chain) was recorded in a study of patients and donors after allogeneic stem cell transplantation. From the RT-PCR reads, TCRdb called clonotypes with MiXCR, one entry per CDR3 protein. The repertoire holds fewer than 250,000 distinct CDR3 sequences, with roughly an eighth as singletons. The CDR3 is made up of 14 amino acids. CDR1 is PRHDT, CDR2 FYEKMQ, per germline (reference sequence). J lost 6 bases, V lost 5 bases, and 6 bases had no gene match. This TCR came from a human donor who was either an allogeneic HSCT recipient or a stem cell or donor lymphocyte infusion donor (not recorded which). It is not recorded whose cells these are; they may come from a transplant donor. Sequenced input: blood, either unsorted or a sorted T cell fraction (not recorded which). This chain links TRBV13 with TRBJ1-1, with 10 nucleotides matching TRBD1. For the CDR3, the DNA is TGTGCCAGCAGCCACGGACAGGGGGGCGCTGAAGCTTTCTTT. It encodes CASSHGQGGAEAFF.